This T cell receptor beta chain is from a study of CD8 T cells in ankylosing spondylitis. Study-wide findings and caveats: Those disease-linked clones were CD8+; they were also relatively rare in peripheral blood. Researchers reportedly found disease-linked clones significantly enriched in matched ankylosing spondylitis synovial fluid. Fewer than ten highly homologous variants made up a TCR beta motif that seemed to typify ankylosing spondylitis blood. Prior work had noted some motif variants in reactive arthritis blood and synovial fluid.

Quantitative barcoded 5'-RACE was used to prepare TCR beta libraries. TCRdb ran MiXCR on the 5' RACE reads and lists one entry per CDR3 protein. The sample holds approximately 300,000 distinct CDR3 sequences, around 7.6% seen once. The CDR3 sequence is 15 residues long. Germline assignment: CDR1 SGHVS and CDR2 FNYEAQ. Trimming left V 8 bases short and J 8 bases short, with 24 bases between. Remarks on this clonotype: The antigen remains undetermined.

The clonotype comes from a male donor with ankylosing spondylitis. The J gene is TRBJ2-5, the V gene TRBV7-6; no clear D. The sample taken for sequencing was blood, either unsorted or a sorted T cell fraction (not recorded which). CDR3 region: CASGRRMFGVDTQYF. As DNA, the CDR3 is TGTGCCAGCGGGCGCAGGATGTTTGGGGTTGATACCCAGTACTTC.